The 29 T cell receptor beta chains below come from one sample, sequenced in a study of CD8 T cells in Susac syndrome. RNA amounts of roughly 0.45 to 1 ug underwent reverse transcription with random hexamers. One entry per CDR3 protein results from TCRdb running MiXCR on the immunoSEQ multiplex PCR reads. The table records more than 85,000 distinct CDR3 sequences, about 95% of them present only once. The sample taken for sequencing was CD4+ T cells from PBMCs. The origin of the receptors is a human donor in good health.

V gene TRBV3-1 combines with J gene TRBJ2-7; 10 bases line up with TRBD2. Germline values: CDR1 LGHDT, CDR2 YNNKEL (reference sequence). The ends lost 1 base at V and 3 bases at J; junction bases unmatched: 6. CDR3 length equals 16 residues. This CDR3 is CASSQAGLAGVYEQYF. CDR3 bases: TGTGCCAGCAGCCAAGCCGGGCTAGCGGGGGTCTACGAGCAGTACTTC.

The chain carries TRBV20-1 and TRBJ1-4, with D tentatively TRBD1 (6 bases). The germline CDR1 and CDR2 sequences are DFQATT and SNEGSKA (reference sequence). V lost 2 bases to trimming and J lost 7 bases, with 23 bases between them. The CDR3 covers 17 residues. CDR3 in amino acids: CSARPGLQGSRGEKLFF. The CDR3 DNA reads as TGCAGTGCTAGACCGGGACTCCAGGGGTCGAGGGGTGAAAAACTGTTTTTT.

The V call is TRBV5-4, the J call TRBJ2-2; D remains unclear. V was cut by 4 bases and J by 5 bases, with 3 bases left in between. CDR3 length equals 11 residues. Germline values: CDR1 SGHNT, CDR2 YYREEE (reference sequence). The CDR3 DNA sequence: TGTGCCAGCAGCGCTACCGGGGAGCTGTTTTTT. It is translated as CASSATGELFF.

This sequence joins TRBV3-1 and TRBJ1-4; D uncertain. V lost 1 base and J 7 bases, leaving 10 bases between the germline ends. The CDR3 sequence is 14 residues long. Looked up from germline, CDR1 is LGHDT and CDR2 is YNNKEL (reference sequence). The CDR3 sequence: CASSQAGLPEKLFF. The CDR3 nucleotides read TGTGCCAGCAGCCAAGCTGGCCTCCCTGAAAAACTGTTTTTT.

In this sample, this clonotype turned up once. V usage is TRBV29-1 and J usage is TRBJ2-7; no clear D. From germline, CDR1 is SQVTM and CDR2 ANQGSEA. The CDR3 spans 11 residues. Trimming removed 4 bases at V and 0 bases at J, with 4 bases between. The CDR3 DNA sequence: TGCAGCGTTGTTATCTCCTACGAGCAGTACTTC. Its protein product is CSVVISYEQYF.

The chain combines TRBV3-1 with TRBJ1-1; no clear D gene. Trimming removed 1 base at V and 5 bases at J, with 14 bases between. The CDR3 contains 15 residues. Germline assignment: CDR1 LGHDT and CDR2 YNNKEL (reference sequence). For the CDR3, the DNA is TGTGCCAGCAGCCAAGCGGGAGCTAGAAAGACTGAAGCTTTCTTT. Its protein product is CASSQAGARKTEAFF.

The V and J genes are TRBV5-1 and TRBJ1-6; a possible D gene is TRBD1 (5 bases). Germline CDR1 SGHRS, CDR2 YFSETQ. The CDR3 contains 15 residues. V was shortened by 0 bases and J by 6 bases, with 10 bases between the two germline ends. In nucleotides, the CDR3 is TGCGCCAGCAGCTTGGAACAGGCAGCTAATTCACCCCTCCACTTT. It encodes CASSLEQAANSPLHF.

The chain employs TRBV12-3 or TRBV12-4 and TRBJ2-5; D call uncertain. Trimming removed 2 bases at V and 4 bases at J, with 23 bases between. The CDR3 has 18 amino acids. The CDR3 DNA reads as TGTGCCAGCAGTTTATCCCTCTTGGCTGCAAACCCAATAGAGACCCAGTACTTC. Translation gives CASSLSLLAANPIETQYF.

This sequence joins TRBV30 and TRBJ2-5, with 8 bases matching TRBD1. The CDR3 contains 15 residues. Germline assignment: CDR1 GTSNPN and CDR2 SVGIG (reference sequence). Trimming removed 8 bases from V and 5 bases from J; junction bases left unmatched: 16. This CDR3 is CANSQGATVEETQYF. The CDR3 coding sequence is TGTGCCAACTCTCAGGGGGCCACTGTAGAGGAGACCCAGTACTTC.

The chain uses TRBV3-1 and TRBJ1-6; D call uncertain. Germline V gives CDR1 LGHDT, CDR2 YNNKEL (reference sequence). Trimming pared 0 bases from V and 10 bases from J, leaving 10 bases between. This CDR3 has 14 amino acids. This CDR3 reads CASSQDDTRSPLHF. The CDR3 DNA sequence: TGTGCCAGCAGCCAAGATGATACTAGATCACCCCTCCACTTT.

The chain joins TRBV7-2 to TRBJ2-7, with 14 bases that match TRBD2. V gave up 3 bases and J gave up 4 bases; unmatched junction bases: 2. The CDR3 runs 15 residues. Germline CDR1 and CDR2: SGHTA and FQGNSA. CDR3 loop: CASSFGTSGGYEQYF. CDR3 sequence (DNA): TGTGCCAGCAGCTTCGGGACTAGCGGGGGTTACGAGCAGTACTTC. The full variable domain, its missing parts supplied by reference TRBV7-2 and TRBJ2-7, is GAGVSQSPSNKVTEKGKDVELRCDPISGHTALYWYRQSLGQGLEFLIYFQGNSAPDKSGLPSDRFSAERTGGSVSTLTIQRTQQEDSAVYLCASSFGTSGGYEQYFGPGTRLTVT.

The chain employs TRBV7-2 and TRBJ2-1, with D perhaps being TRBD1 or TRBD2 (5 bases each). The germline V gene has CDR1 SGHTA and CDR2 FQGNSA. The V gene lost 0 bases and the J gene lost 7 bases, with 7 bases spanning the gap. The CDR3 has 13 amino acids. The CDR3 region is CASSLAWGNEQFF. DNA of the CDR3: TGTGCCAGCAGCTTAGCGTGGGGGAATGAGCAGTTCTTC.

The chain combines TRBV3-1 with TRBJ2-1; the match to TRBD1 covers 8 bases. The CDR3 covers 17 residues. J lost 5 bases, V lost 0 bases, and 9 bases had no gene match. The germline gives CDR1 LGHDT, CDR2 YNNKEL (reference sequence). This CDR3 reads CASSQDRFRGPNNEQFF. CDR3 bases: TGTGCCAGCAGCCAAGATCGGTTCAGGGGGCCAAACAATGAGCAGTTCTTC.

The genes are TRBV4-2 and TRBJ2-1; 11 bases are a match to TRBD1. V lost 1 base to trimming and J lost 2 bases; unmatched junction nucleotides: 4. Germline V gene lookup returns CDR1 LGHNA and CDR2 YNFKEQ. The CDR3 has 17 amino acids. In DNA, the CDR3 is TGTGCCAGCAGCCAAGGGGGGGGACAGGGGGCCTACAATGAGCAGTTCTTC. It translates to CASSQGGGQGAYNEQFF.

The V gene is TRBV2, the J gene TRBJ2-3, with 7 nucleotides matching TRBD2. After removal of 6 bases from V and 2 bases from J, the junction contained 5 bases not matched to a gene. CDR1 SNHLY and CDR2 FYNNEI come from the germline V gene. The CDR3 loop spans 14 amino acids. This chain's CDR3 is CASRDWDYTDTQYF. CDR3 nucleotide sequence: TGTGCCAGCAGGGATTGGGACTACACAGATACGCAGTATTTT.

The gene calls are TRBV20-1 and TRBJ2-7; 10 bases are shared with TRBD1. Unmatched junction bases numbered 0, after V lost 5 bases and J lost 2 bases. The CDR3 runs to 12 residues. The germline V gene has CDR1 DFQATT and CDR2 SNEGSKA (reference sequence). Written as DNA, the CDR3 is TGCAGTGCTGGACAGGGGGCCTACGAGCAGTACTTC. Amino acid sequence: CSAGQGAYEQYF.

The rearrangement joins TRBV15 to TRBJ2-7; 9 bases map to TRBD1. This CDR3 has 16 amino acids. V was pared by 4 bases and J by 1 base, with 8 bases of the junction left unmatched. The germline gives CDR1 LNHNV, CDR2 YYDKDF (reference sequence). CDR3 in amino acids: CATSNQPGQGSYEQYF. The DNA for the CDR3 is TGTGCCACCAGCAACCAACCGGGACAGGGATCCTACGAGCAGTACTTC.

V and J are TRBV6-5 and TRBJ1-2, with a weak D call TRBD1 (6 bases). Germline CDR1 reads MNHEY; CDR2 reads SVGAGI. CDR3 length equals 17 residues. The ends were cut back, 6 bases at V and 3 bases at J, with 23 bases in the middle. CDR3 sequence reads: CASSYKGGGTTYYGYTF. CDR3 DNA sequence: TGTGCCAGCAGCTACAAGGGCGGAGGGACAACCTACTATGGCTACACCTTC.

J is TRBJ2-5 and V is TRBV29-1; D may be TRBD2 (5 bases). CDR3 size: 13 residues. Germline V CDR1 and CDR2: SQVTM, ANQGSEA. CDR3 sequence (DNA): TGCAGGGGCGGCGGGCCCCTCCAAGAGACCCAGTACTTC. Its protein is CRGGGPLQETQYF.

V usage is TRBV30 and J usage is TRBJ2-1, with 8 nucleotides matching TRBD1. Per the germline V gene, CDR1 is GTSNPN and CDR2 is SVGIG (reference sequence). CDR3 length: 11 amino acids. V dropped 7 bases and J dropped 10; count of bases not matched to a gene: 6. The DNA of the CDR3 is TGTGCCTTCACAGGGGGGAAAGAGCAGTTCTTC. As protein: CAFTGGKEQFF.

The chain links TRBV7-9 to TRBJ1-2, with TRBD1 identical over 9 bases. The germline CDR1 and CDR2 sequences are SEHNR and FQNEAQ (reference sequence). The junction had 8 bases not matched to a gene; V was cut back by 6 bases and J by 9 bases. The length of the CDR3 is 13 residues. CDR3 in DNA: TGTGCCAGCAGTACGGGACAGGGTTGGAGCTACACCTTC. Translating it yields CASSTGQGWSYTF. Supplemented by reference TRBV7-9 and TRBJ1-2, the full variable domain reads DTGVSQNPRHKITKRGQNVTFRCDPISEHNRLYWYRQTLGQGPEFLTYFQNEAQLEKSRLLSDRFSAERPKGSFSTLEIQRTEQGDSAMYLCASSTGQGWSYTFGSGTRLTVV.

This chain uses TRBV4-2 with TRBJ2-3; 8 positions match TRBD2. Per germline, CDR1 LGHNA and CDR2 YNFKEQ. V shed 0 bases, J shed 8 bases, and the junction held 13 bases outside the gene matches. The CDR3 totals 17 residues. The CDR3 sequence: CASSQDRRESAGGTQYF. The CDR3 DNA reads as TGTGCCAGCAGCCAAGATCGGAGAGAGTCCGCGGGGGGTACGCAGTATTTT.

The chain employs TRBV23-1 and TRBJ1-4, with no clear D. TRBV23-1 falls under the ORF class, with uncertain function. V lost 3 bases and J lost 0, with 11 bases in between. The CDR3 has 16 residues. This chain's CDR3 is CASSQVPQATNEKLFF. For the CDR3, the DNA is TGCGCCAGCAGTCAGGTGCCGCAGGCAACTAATGAAAAACTGTTTTTT.

The CDR3 nucleotides are TGTGCCAGCAGCTTAAGGGGGACCGAGACCCAGTACTTC. It translates to CASSLRGTETQYF. The genes are TRBV7-6 and TRBJ2-5; possible D gene TRBD1, 6 bases. This CDR3 is 13 amino acids long. V gave up 2 bases and J gave up 5 bases, with 9 bases separating them. The germline V gene encodes CDR1 SGHVS and CDR2 FNYEAQ. The full variable domain, completed using reference TRBV7-6 and TRBJ2-5, is GAGVSQSPRYKVTKRGQDVALRCDPISGHVSLYWYRQALGQGPEFLTYFNYEAQQDKSGLPNDRFSAERPEGSISTLTIQRTEQRDSAMYRCASSLRGTETQYFGPGTRLLVL.

In this sample, this clonotype turned up once. The rearrangement uses TRBV11-3 and TRBJ1-1; D not resolved. V lost 5 bases to trimming and J lost 7 bases, with 14 bases between them. The CDR3 sequence is 13 residues long. CDR1 SGHNT and CDR2 YENEEA come from the germline V gene. CDR3 region: CASSPIAEFEAFF. The CDR3, as DNA: TGTGCCAGCAGCCCCATAGCGGAATTTGAAGCTTTCTTT.

This clonotype was seen once. V usage is TRBV2 and J usage is TRBJ2-3; D perhaps matches TRBD1 (5 bases). Germline values: CDR1 SNHLY, CDR2 FYNNEI. The length of the CDR3 is 14 residues. The V end lost 10 bases, the J end lost 3 bases, and 17 bases lay between the germline ends. The CDR3, as DNA: TGTGCCACCAGCCTTCAGGGTCAAACAGATACGCAGTATTTT. Amino acids: CATSLQGQTDTQYF. The full variable domain, completed using reference TRBV2 and TRBJ2-3, is EPEVTQTPSHQVTQMGQEVILRCVPISNHLYFYWYRQILGQKVEFLVSFYNNEISEKSEIFDDQFSVERPDGSNFTLKIRSTKLEDSAMYFCATSLQGQTDTQYFGPGTRLTVL.

The chain carries TRBV3-1 and TRBJ1-6; D is uncertain. The germline V gene has CDR1 LGHDT and CDR2 YNNKEL (reference sequence). Between the trimmed V and J ends, which lost 1 base and 13 bases, there was a span of 8 bases. The CDR3 runs 12 residues. This CDR3 reads CASSQGVTPLHF. DNA for the CDR3: TGTGCCAGCAGCCAAGGCGTGACCCCCCTCCACTTT.

The V gene is TRBV3-1, the J gene TRBJ2-7; 9 nucleotides agree with TRBD1. Per the germline V gene, CDR1 is LGHDT and CDR2 is YNNKEL (reference sequence). This CDR3 is 15 amino acids long. The junction had 10 bases not matched to a gene; V was cut back by 5 bases and J by 5 bases. The CDR3 loop is CASSSGQGYRHEQYF. For the CDR3, the DNA is TGTGCCAGCAGCTCGGGACAGGGCTATCGCCACGAGCAGTACTTC.

The chain couples TRBV7-3 to TRBJ2-6; no clear D gene. V was trimmed by 5 bases and J by 0 bases, leaving 8 bases between them. CDR1 and CDR2 from the germline V gene are SGHTA and FQGTGA. This CDR3 has 15 residues. The CDR3 DNA reads as TGTGCCAGCAGCCAATACAGCTCTGGGGCCAACGTCCTGACTTTC. The encoded protein is CASSQYSSGANVLTF.